This section outlines one T cell receptor (beta chain) sequence together with its context. The sample comes from a study of CD4 T cells in relation to SARS-CoV-2 and coronaviruses. CD4 enrichment then naive enrichment separated naive from memory CD4+ cells. The assay was immunoSEQ multiplex PCR, and TCRdb's table has in-frame clones only and misses some. Among tens of thousands of clones listed, approximately 85% were seen once. This sequence was found in an adult with COVID-19. The source material was memory CD4+ T cells from PBMCs.

The CDR3 nucleotides read TGTGCCAGCAGCGTTAATAGCGGTAGCTCCTACGAGCAGTACTTC. Amino acids: CASSVNSGSSYEQYF. This chain joins TRBV3-1 (or the pseudogene TRBV3-2) and TRBJ2-7, with D perhaps TRBD2 (6 bases). Between the trimmed V and J ends, which lost 5 bases and 0 bases, there was a span of 14 bases. Germline loops: CDR1 LGHDT, CDR2 YNNKEL (reference sequence). This CDR3 spans 15 amino acids.